The T cell receptor beta chain under discussion was sequenced for a study of T cell repertoires in cytomegalovirus infection. Study-wide context: The public TCR beta signatures pointed to both CMV infection and matching HLA type. General study points: Carriers of CMV plus the relevant HLA were identified by cumulative public TCR beta family frequency. Dominating the ex vivo response were HLA-C-restricted CMV-specific TCR beta clonotypes.

The CDR3 is 14 amino acids. Germline CDR1 reads SGHNT; CDR2 reads YYREEE (reference sequence). V was shortened by 0 bases and J by 2 bases, with 6 bases between the two germline ends. This clonotype appeared a few times. Its cognate antigen is unknown. TCRdb reanalysed the reads using MiXCR and keeps one entry per CDR3 protein. The repertoire has hundreds of thousands of distinct CDR3 sequences, around 18% of them found once; the top ten carry roughly 8.7%. The sequencing sample was made of PBMCs. The chain employs TRBV5-4 and TRBJ2-4, with D possibly matching TRBD1 (5 bases). This sequence originates from a human donor in good health (CMV status not recorded). Some clones in this sample may be carry-over from other donors' samples. CDR3 nucleotide sequence: TGTGCCAGCAGCTTGGCGGACACCAAAAACATTCAGTACTTC. It is translated as CASSLADTKNIQYF.